A single T cell receptor beta chain is shown here with its context. The entry originates in a study of CD8+ T cells in alopecia areata. Study details: Each of the treated patients was given oral tofacitinib, 5 to 10 mg twice daily, for moderate-to-severe alopecia areata.

The authors extracted RNA and reverse transcribed it into cDNA as the sequencing template. Generated by immunoSEQ multiplex PCR, the TCRdb table keeps only in-frame clones and is missing some. The sample contains over 100,000 clones, more than 40% of which appear only once. Trimming pared 4 bases from V and 2 bases from J, leaving 17 bases between. CDR1 is MGHDK, CDR2 SYGVNS, per germline. The CDR3 sequence is 16 residues long. Documented treatment: oral pan-JAK inhibitor, 5-10 mg twice daily. This TCR came from a human donor with alopecia areata. The sequencing used CD4+ T cells sorted from blood, collected at week 4, from a patient treated with tofacitinib. The chain combines TRBV25-1 with TRBJ1-1; perhaps TRBD1 as D (6 bases). CDR3 protein: CASSARGRGRNTEAFF. The CDR3, as DNA: TGTGCCAGCAGTGCCCGGGGCAGGGGAAGAAACACTGAAGCTTTCTTT.